A selection of T cell receptor beta chains follows, all from one sample in a study of T cells after somatic rescue of genetic block. Assay: immunoSEQ multiplex PCR; the TCRdb copy retains only in-frame clones and omits some. The profile shows about 68,000 clones, just under 95% of them singletons. The sequenced sample was peripheral blood mononuclear cells (PBMCs). The receptors originated from a man between 35 and 55 years old. Both conserved end residues are part of each CDR3. Each record gives: D gene, J gene, V gene, clone size, CDR3 protein, CDR3 DNA. The D gene is left open where the match is weak. Clone size appears in some rows only: once, few, many, or a class for an expanded clone.

D gene: TRBD2; J gene: TRBJ2-3; V gene: TRBV19; clone size: once; CDR3 protein: CASSIGLAGGAPSTDTQYF; CDR3 DNA: TGTGCCAGTAGTATCGGACTAGCGGGAGGGGCCCCTAGCACAGATACGCAGTATTTT
D gene: .; J gene: TRBJ2-7; V gene: TRBV19; clone size: .; CDR3 protein: CASSTRGLQGSYEQYF; CDR3 DNA: TGTGCCAGTAGTACTCGCGGGCTTCAGGGGTCCTACGAGCAGTACTTC
D gene: TRBD1; J gene: TRBJ2-7; V gene: TRBV6-1; clone size: .; CDR3 protein: CASTGTGRYEQYF; CDR3 DNA: TGTGCCAGTACCGGGACAGGGCGCTACGAGCAGTACTTC
D gene: .; J gene: TRBJ2-7; V gene: TRBV4-2; clone size: .; CDR3 protein: CASSQGAISTYEQYF; CDR3 DNA: TGTGCCAGCAGCCAAGGGGCCATATCAACCTACGAGCAGTACTTC
D gene: .; J gene: TRBJ1-1; V gene: TRBV6-1; clone size: .; CDR3 protein: CASTPLLGGNTEAFF; CDR3 DNA: TGTGCCAGCACCCCTCTTTTGGGGGGGAACACTGAAGCTTTCTTT
D gene: .; J gene: TRBJ2-7; V gene: TRBV6-5; clone size: .; CDR3 protein: CASGQHLLYEQYF; CDR3 DNA: TGTGCCAGCGGCCAGCATCTACTCTACGAGCAGTACTTC
D gene: .; J gene: TRBJ1-4; V gene: TRBV5-1; clone size: .; CDR3 protein: CASSFGGTVREKLFF; CDR3 DNA: TGCGCCAGCAGCTTTGGTGGGACCGTACGGGAAAAACTGTTTTTT
D gene: .; J gene: TRBJ2-5; V gene: TRBV27; clone size: .; CDR3 protein: CASSFGAGRETQYF; CDR3 DNA: TGTGCCAGCAGTTTTGGGGCGGGTCGGGAGACCCAGTACTTC
D gene: .; J gene: TRBJ2-7; V gene: TRBV6-5; clone size: .; CDR3 protein: CASSRTLSYEQYF; CDR3 DNA: TGTGCCAGCAGTAGGACACTCTCCTACGAGCAGTACTTC
D gene: .; J gene: TRBJ1-4; V gene: TRBV27; clone size: few; CDR3 protein: CPAGSHEKLFF; CDR3 DNA: TGTCCCGCGGGGAGTCATGAAAAACTGTTTTTT
D gene: TRBD2; J gene: TRBJ2-7; V gene: TRBV9; clone size: .; CDR3 protein: CASSAGLAGVQYEQYF; CDR3 DNA: TGTGCCAGCAGCGCGGGACTAGCGGGAGTTCAATACGAGCAGTACTTC
D gene: .; J gene: TRBJ2-7; V gene: TRBV2; clone size: .; CDR3 protein: CASSEKGRGLLYEQYF; CDR3 DNA: TGTGCCAGCAGTGAAAAGGGCAGGGGTTTGTTGTACGAGCAGTACTTC
D gene: TRBD1; J gene: TRBJ1-4; V gene: TRBV5-1; clone size: once; CDR3 protein: CASTETGTAYNEKLFF; CDR3 DNA: TGCGCCAGCACCGAGACCGGGACAGCCTATAATGAAAAACTGTTTTTT
D gene: TRBD2; J gene: TRBJ2-1; V gene: TRBV11-2; clone size: .; CDR3 protein: CASSTIRGLASSYNEQFF; CDR3 DNA: TGTGCCAGCAGCACAATAAGGGGACTAGCCAGCTCCTACAATGAGCAGTTCTTC
D gene: TRBD2; J gene: TRBJ2-1; V gene: TRBV2; clone size: once; CDR3 protein: CASSDSSGSLGTYNEQFF; CDR3 DNA: TGTGCCAGCAGTGATAGTAGCGGGAGTTTAGGTACCTACAATGAGCAGTTCTTC
D gene: TRBD2; J gene: TRBJ2-3; V gene: TRBV4-1; clone size: .; CDR3 protein: CASSQDGPSGRATDTQYF; CDR3 DNA: TGCGCCAGCAGCCAAGATGGGCCCAGCGGGAGGGCGACAGATACGCAGTATTTT
D gene: TRBD1; J gene: TRBJ2-7; V gene: TRBV4-1; clone size: .; CDR3 protein: CASSSSRDRSYEQYF; CDR3 DNA: TGCGCCAGCAGCTCCTCTAGGGACAGGTCGTACGAGCAGTACTTC
D gene: TRBD2; J gene: TRBJ2-2; V gene: TRBV5-4; clone size: .; CDR3 protein: CASSLEGLAGENTGELFF; CDR3 DNA: TGTGCCAGCAGCTTGGAAGGACTAGCGGGGGAGAACACCGGGGAGCTGTTTTTT
D gene: .; J gene: TRBJ2-3; V gene: TRBV6-6; clone size: .; CDR3 protein: CASSYSIRDTQYF; CDR3 DNA: TGTGCCAGCAGTTACTCTATCAGGGATACGCAGTATTTT
D gene: .; J gene: TRBJ1-5; V gene: TRBV2; clone size: .; CDR3 protein: CASSEDSRGNQPQHF; CDR3 DNA: TGTGCCAGCAGTGAGGACAGTCGAGGCAATCAGCCCCAGCATTTT
D gene: TRBD2; J gene: TRBJ2-2; V gene: TRBV19; clone size: .; CDR3 protein: CASSITGLAGQRGTGELFF; CDR3 DNA: TGTGCCAGTAGTATCACAGGACTAGCGGGACAACGCGGCACCGGGGAGCTGTTTTTT
D gene: .; J gene: TRBJ1-4; V gene: TRBV4-1; clone size: few; CDR3 protein: CASSHSTRRSNEKLFF; CDR3 DNA: TGCGCCAGCAGCCATTCGACACGCCGCTCTAATGAAAAACTGTTTTTT
D gene: .; J gene: TRBJ2-5; V gene: TRBV28; clone size: .; CDR3 protein: CASSLWDRAKTSVGETQYF; CDR3 DNA: TGTGCCAGCAGTTTATGGGACAGGGCTAAGACTAGCGTAGGGGAGACCCAGTACTTC
D gene: TRBD1; J gene: TRBJ1-2; V gene: TRBV2; clone size: .; CDR3 protein: CASSAGQGSNYGYTF; CDR3 DNA: TGTGCCAGCAGTGCGGGACAGGGTTCTAACTATGGCTACACCTTC
D gene: TRBD1; J gene: TRBJ2-3; V gene: TRBV7-2; clone size: .; CDR3 protein: CASSRDRDTDTQYF; CDR3 DNA: TGTGCCAGCAGCCGGGACAGGGACACAGATACGCAGTATTTT
D gene: .; J gene: TRBJ2-2; V gene: TRBV19; clone size: .; CDR3 protein: CASSMGAHTGELFF; CDR3 DNA: TGTGCCAGTAGTATGGGGGCGCACACCGGGGAGCTGTTTTTT
D gene: .; J gene: TRBJ1-6; V gene: TRBV27; clone size: few; CDR3 protein: CASSLTLPNSPLHF; CDR3 DNA: TGTGCCAGCAGTTTAACGCTCCCGAATTCACCCCTCCACTTT
D gene: .; J gene: TRBJ1-2; V gene: TRBV7-2; clone size: .; CDR3 protein: CASSGKGGRYGYTF; CDR3 DNA: TGTGCCAGCAGCGGAAAGGGCGGCCGCTATGGCTACACCTTC
D gene: .; J gene: TRBJ2-1; V gene: TRBV27; clone size: .; CDR3 protein: CASSLTPQGNEQFF; CDR3 DNA: TGTGCCAGCAGTTTGACGCCTCAGGGCAATGAGCAGTTCTTC
D gene: TRBD1; J gene: TRBJ2-7; V gene: TRBV11-2; clone size: .; CDR3 protein: CASRALTGSIYEQYF; CDR3 DNA: TGTGCCAGCAGAGCTCTGACAGGGAGTATCTACGAGCAGTACTTC
D gene: .; J gene: TRBJ2-3; V gene: TRBV5-5; clone size: .; CDR3 protein: CASSGDTDTQYF; CDR3 DNA: TGTGCCAGCAGCGGGGACACAGATACGCAGTATTTT
D gene: .; J gene: TRBJ2-1; V gene: TRBV25-1; clone size: .; CDR3 protein: CASSEYIRSRGYNEQFF; CDR3 DNA: TGTGCCAGCAGTGAATATATTCGGTCTAGGGGCTACAATGAGCAGTTCTTC
D gene: .; J gene: TRBJ1-1; V gene: TRBV19; clone size: .; CDR3 protein: CASSIGRGNTEAFF; CDR3 DNA: TGTGCCAGTAGTATAGGCCGGGGGAACACTGAAGCTTTCTTT
D gene: .; J gene: TRBJ2-4; V gene: TRBV30; clone size: .; CDR3 protein: CAWSVQGINIQYF; CDR3 DNA: TGTGCCTGGAGTGTACAAGGGATAAACATTCAGTACTTC